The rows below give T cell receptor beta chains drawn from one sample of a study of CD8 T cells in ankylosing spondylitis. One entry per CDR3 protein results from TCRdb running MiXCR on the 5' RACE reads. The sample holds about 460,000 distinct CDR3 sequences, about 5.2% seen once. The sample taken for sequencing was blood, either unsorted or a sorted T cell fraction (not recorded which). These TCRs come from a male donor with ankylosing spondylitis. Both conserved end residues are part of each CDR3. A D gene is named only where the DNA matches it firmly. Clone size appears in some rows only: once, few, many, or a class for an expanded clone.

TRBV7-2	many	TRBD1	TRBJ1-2	TGTGCCAGCAGCCAGGGACAGGGAGATGGCTACACCTTC	CASSQGQGDGYTF
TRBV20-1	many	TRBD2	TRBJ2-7	TGCAGTGCTGGACCTAGCGGGCTTTACGAGCAGTACTTC	CSAGPSGLYEQYF
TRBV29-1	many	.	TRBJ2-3	TGCAGCGTTGAACAGGGAGGCACAGATACGCAGTATTTT	CSVEQGGTDTQYF
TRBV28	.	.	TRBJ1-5	TGTGCCAGCAGTTTGGGGACGGGGGAGCCGGGCAATCAGCCCCAGCATTTT	CASSLGTGEPGNQPQHF
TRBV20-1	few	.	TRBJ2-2	TGCAGTGCTAGCCTCTTGCTAAGTGCCGGGGAGCTGTTTTTT	CSASLLLSAGELFF
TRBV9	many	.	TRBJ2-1	TGTGCCAGCAGCCCGGGGCGGTTCGGAGGGCAGTTCTTC	CASSPGRFGGQFF
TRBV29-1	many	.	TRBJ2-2	TGCAGCGTTGAAGGGGGGCAAAAACAAGATGACACCGGGGAGCTGTTTTTT	CSVEGGQKQDDTGELFF
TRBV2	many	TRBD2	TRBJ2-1	TGTGCCAGCGGCCGCGGGACTAGCGGGGGATATGAGCAGTTCTTC	CASGRGTSGGYEQFF
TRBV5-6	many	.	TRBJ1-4	TGTGCCAGCAGCTTGGAAATACGGACAGAGTTTAATGAAAAACTGTTTTTT	CASSLEIRTEFNEKLFF
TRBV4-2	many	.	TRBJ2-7	TGTGCCAGCAGCCCCGAAGGCACTCTAAGCTCCTACGAGCAGTACTTC	CASSPEGTLSSYEQYF
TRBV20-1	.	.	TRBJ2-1	TGCAGTGCTAGAATTGACGGCTCCTACAATGAGCAGTTCTTC	CSARIDGSYNEQFF
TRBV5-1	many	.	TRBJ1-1	TGCGCCAGCAGCTCCGGGGGGGGGGACACTGAAGCTTTCTTT	CASSSGGGDTEAFF
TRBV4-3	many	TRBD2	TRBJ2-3	TGCGCCAGCAGCCAAGGACTAGCAAGCACAGATACGCAGTATTTT	CASSQGLASTDTQYF
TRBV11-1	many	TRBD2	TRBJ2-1	TGTGCCAGCAGCTTAGGTAGGACTAGCGGCAGCTCCTACAATGAGCAGTTCTTC	CASSLGRTSGSSYNEQFF
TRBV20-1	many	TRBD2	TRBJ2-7	TGCAGTGTAGGCGGGAGTTTCCTTTACGAGCAGTACTTC	CSVGGSFLYEQYF
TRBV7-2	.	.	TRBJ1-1	TGTGCCAGCAGCTTAGTAGGATGGGACGGTGGCACTGAAGCTTTCTTT	CASSLVGWDGGTEAFF
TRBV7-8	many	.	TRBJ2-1	TGTGCCAGCAGCTCTAGCTCCTCCTACAATGAGCAGTTCTTC	CASSSSSSYNEQFF
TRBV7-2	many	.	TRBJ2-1	TGTGCCAGCAGCCGGGAAAGAGGGACCTACAATGAGCAGTTCTTC	CASSRERGTYNEQFF
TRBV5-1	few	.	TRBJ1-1	TGCGCCAGCAGCAGTACCAGGGGCTACACTGAAGCTTTCTTT	CASSSTRGYTEAFF
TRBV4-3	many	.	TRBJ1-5	TGCGCCAGCAGCCGCGGCCGGGGCCGCAATCAGCCCCAGCATTTT	CASSRGRGRNQPQHF
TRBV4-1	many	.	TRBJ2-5	TGCGCCAGCAGCCCGATCGGAAGGGCGGGACGGGAGACCCAGTACTTC	CASSPIGRAGRETQYF
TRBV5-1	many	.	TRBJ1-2	TGCGCCAGCAGCTTGGAACAGGGAGGAAGCTTTAACTATGGCTACACCTTC	CASSLEQGGSFNYGYTF
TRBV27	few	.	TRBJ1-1	TGTGCCAGCAGTCCCACCCGACAACATTACACTGAAGCTTTCTTT	CASSPTRQHYTEAFF
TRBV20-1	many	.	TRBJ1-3	TGCAGTGCTTCCAGGGGTGGCCCTGGAAACACCATATATTTT	CSASRGGPGNTIYF
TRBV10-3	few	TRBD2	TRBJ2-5	TGTGCCATCAGCCTAGCGGGAGGTGAGACCCAGTACTTC	CAISLAGGETQYF